Reported below is one T cell receptor beta chain. This entry comes from a study of blood T cell repertoires in COVID-19. Overall study: The study drew acute and convalescent COVID-19 samples from the United States, Italy and Spain. Nucleic acid was either cDNA or gDNA, and it came from T cells, B-cell-depleted T cells, or PBMCs.

The germline V gene encodes CDR1 SEHNR and CDR2 FQNEAQ (reference sequence). The CDR3 is 14 amino acids. V was pared by 5 bases and J by 3 bases, with 5 bases of the junction left unmatched. Original handling: Estimates of nucleated cell counts were drawn from the amplification of reference gene primers. Assay used: immunoSEQ multiplex PCR; TCRdb lists only in-frame clones, some missing. The V and J calls and clone size are taken from that table; D and trimming were inferred from the DNA. The data show around 160,000 clones, with 85% seen just once and about 3% held by the top ten. The sequence derives from a woman in her thirties or forties with active or convalescent COVID-19. The sample consisted of peripheral blood. This chain connects TRBV7-9 to TRBJ1-2; 8 positions agree with TRBD1. CDR3 DNA sequence: TGTGCCAGCAGCACGACAGGGGCCCACTATGGCTACACCTTC. Translating it yields CASSTTGAHYGYTF.